This TCR beta chain was profiled in a study of blood T cells in healthy people across ages. This CDR3 has 15 residues. Looked up from germline, CDR1 is SGHTA and CDR2 is FQGNSA. Trimming left V 5 bases short and J 9 bases short, with 20 bases between. Remarks on this clonotype: What it recognizes is unknown.

General observations from the study: TCR beta diversity, measured per million T cells, fell in a roughly linear way with age. It was the long-lived donors that had more naive CD4+ cells and higher diversity than aged donors.

Around 10 milliliters was the volume of peripheral blood drawn from each donor. Next came a second PCR, run for about 6 to 11 cycles, which used a sample-barcoded 5' primer along with a J-beta primer mix. With 12 random nucleotides, a template-switch adaptor tagged each individual cDNA molecule. TCRdb passed the 5' RACE reads through MiXCR, listing each CDR3 protein once. The sample holds roughly 800,000 distinct CDR3 sequences, roughly 50% seen once. V gene TRBV7-2 combines with J gene TRBJ2-1; D might be TRBD1 (8 bases). The receptor was derived from a man aged 25-40 years in good health. Material for sequencing was blood. CDR3 amino acids: CASSRGQGGEGEQFF. DNA for the CDR3: TGTGCCAGCAGCCGAGGACAGGGTGGGGAGGGTGAGCAGTTCTTC. The entire variable domain, with the rest obtained from reference TRBV7-2 and TRBJ2-1, is as follows: GAGVSQSPSNKVTEKGKDVELRCDPISGHTALYWYRQSLGQGLEFLIYFQGNSAPDKSGLPSDRFSAERTGGSVSTLTIQRTQQEDSAVYLCASSRGQGGEGEQFFGPGTRLTVL.